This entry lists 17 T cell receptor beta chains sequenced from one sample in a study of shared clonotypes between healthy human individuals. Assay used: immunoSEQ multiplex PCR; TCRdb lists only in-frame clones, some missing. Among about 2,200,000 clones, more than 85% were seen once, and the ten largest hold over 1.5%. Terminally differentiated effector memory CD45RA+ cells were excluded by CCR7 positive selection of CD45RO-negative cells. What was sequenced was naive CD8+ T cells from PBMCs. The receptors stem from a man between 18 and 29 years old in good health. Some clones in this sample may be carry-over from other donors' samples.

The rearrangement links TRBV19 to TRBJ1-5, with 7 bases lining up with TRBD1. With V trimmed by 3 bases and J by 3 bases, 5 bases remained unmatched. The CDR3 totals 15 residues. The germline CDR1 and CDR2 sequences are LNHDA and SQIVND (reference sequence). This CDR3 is CASSMWDSDNQPQHF. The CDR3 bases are TGTGCCAGTAGTATGTGGGACAGCGACAATCAGCCCCAGCATTTT.

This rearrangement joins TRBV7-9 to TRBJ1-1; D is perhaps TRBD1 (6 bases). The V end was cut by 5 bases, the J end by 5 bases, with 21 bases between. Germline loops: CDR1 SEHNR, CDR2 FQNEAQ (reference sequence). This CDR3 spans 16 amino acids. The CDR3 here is CASSLRAARGRTEAFF. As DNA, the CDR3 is TGTGCCAGCAGCCTTCGGGCGGCCCGGGGGCGGACTGAAGCTTTCTTT.

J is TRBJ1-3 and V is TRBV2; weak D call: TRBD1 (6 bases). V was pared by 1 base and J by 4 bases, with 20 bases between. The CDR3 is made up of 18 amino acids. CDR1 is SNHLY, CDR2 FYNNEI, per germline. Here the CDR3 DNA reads TGTGCCAGCAGTGAAGAAGATTGGATTGGGACACTGGGAAACACCATATATTTT. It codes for CASSEEDWIGTLGNTIYF.

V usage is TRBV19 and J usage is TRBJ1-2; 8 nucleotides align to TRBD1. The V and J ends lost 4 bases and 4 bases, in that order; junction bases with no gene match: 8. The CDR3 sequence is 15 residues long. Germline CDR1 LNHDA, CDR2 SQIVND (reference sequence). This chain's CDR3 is CASSRTTGDIYGYTF. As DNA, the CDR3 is TGTGCCAGTAGTAGGACGACAGGGGACATCTATGGCTACACCTTC.

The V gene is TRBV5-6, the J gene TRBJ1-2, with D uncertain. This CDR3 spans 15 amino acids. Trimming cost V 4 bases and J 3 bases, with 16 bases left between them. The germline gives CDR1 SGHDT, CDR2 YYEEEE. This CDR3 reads CASSLGGWRDYGYTF. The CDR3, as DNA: TGTGCCAGCAGCCTAGGAGGGTGGAGGGACTATGGCTACACCTTC. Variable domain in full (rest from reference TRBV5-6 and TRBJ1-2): DAGVTQSPTHLIKTRGQQVTLRCSPKSGHDTVSWYQQALGQGPQFIFQYYEEEERQRGNFPDRFSGHQFPNYSSELNVNALLLGDSALYLCASSLGGWRDYGYTFGSGTRLTVV.

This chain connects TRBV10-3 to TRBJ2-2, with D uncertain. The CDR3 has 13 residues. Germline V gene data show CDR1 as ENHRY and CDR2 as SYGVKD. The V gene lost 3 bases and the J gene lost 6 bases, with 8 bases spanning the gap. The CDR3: CAISDPGAGELFF. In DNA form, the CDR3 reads TGTGCCATCAGTGATCCAGGAGCCGGGGAGCTGTTTTTT.

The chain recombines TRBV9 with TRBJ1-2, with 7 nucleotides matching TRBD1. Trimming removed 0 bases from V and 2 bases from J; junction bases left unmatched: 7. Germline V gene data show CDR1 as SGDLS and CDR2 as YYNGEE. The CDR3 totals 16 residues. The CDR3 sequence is CASSVAPDRSNYGYTF. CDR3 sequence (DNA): TGTGCCAGCAGCGTAGCCCCGGACAGGTCCAACTATGGCTACACCTTC.

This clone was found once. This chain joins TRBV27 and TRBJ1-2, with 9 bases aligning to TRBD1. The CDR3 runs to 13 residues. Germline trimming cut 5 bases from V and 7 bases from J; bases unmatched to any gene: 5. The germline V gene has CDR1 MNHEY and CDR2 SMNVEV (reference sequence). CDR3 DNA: TGTGCCAGCAGTGTCGGGACAGGGTCTGGCTACACCTTC. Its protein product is CASSVGTGSGYTF.

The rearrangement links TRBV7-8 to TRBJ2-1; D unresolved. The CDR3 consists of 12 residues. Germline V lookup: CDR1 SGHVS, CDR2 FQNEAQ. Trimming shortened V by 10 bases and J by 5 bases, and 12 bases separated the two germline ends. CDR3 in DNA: TGTGCCACTAGAGGACGGGACAATGAGCAGTTCTTC. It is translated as CATRGRDNEQFF.

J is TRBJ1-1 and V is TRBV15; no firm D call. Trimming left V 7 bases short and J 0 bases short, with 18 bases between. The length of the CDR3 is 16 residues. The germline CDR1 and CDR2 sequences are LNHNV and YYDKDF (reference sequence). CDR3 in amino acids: CATIPGRLGMNTEAFF. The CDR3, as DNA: TGTGCCACCATACCCGGACGCCTCGGCATGAACACTGAAGCTTTCTTT.

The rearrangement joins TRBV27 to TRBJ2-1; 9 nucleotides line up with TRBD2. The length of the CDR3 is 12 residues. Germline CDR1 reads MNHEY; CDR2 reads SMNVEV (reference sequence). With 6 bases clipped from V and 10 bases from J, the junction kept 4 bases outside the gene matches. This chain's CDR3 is CASRPAGGEQFF. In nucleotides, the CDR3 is TGTGCCAGCAGGCCAGCGGGAGGCGAGCAGTTCTTC.

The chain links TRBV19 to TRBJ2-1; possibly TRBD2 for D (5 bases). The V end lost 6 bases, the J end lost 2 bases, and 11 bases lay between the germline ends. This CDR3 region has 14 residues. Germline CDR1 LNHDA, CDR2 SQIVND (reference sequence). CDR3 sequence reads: CASSEWEPYNEQFF. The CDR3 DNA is TGTGCCAGTAGCGAGTGGGAGCCCTACAATGAGCAGTTCTTC.

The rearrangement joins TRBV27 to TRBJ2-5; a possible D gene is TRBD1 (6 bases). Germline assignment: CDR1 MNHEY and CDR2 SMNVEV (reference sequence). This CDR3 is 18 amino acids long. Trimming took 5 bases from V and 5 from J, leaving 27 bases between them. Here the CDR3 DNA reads TGTGCCAGCAGTCTTACACCACCGGGGACAACCACTGGGGAGACCCAGTACTTC. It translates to CASSLTPPGTTTGETQYF.

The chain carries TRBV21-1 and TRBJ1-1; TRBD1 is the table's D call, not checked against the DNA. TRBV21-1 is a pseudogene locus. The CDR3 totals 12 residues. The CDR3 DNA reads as TGTGCCAGCAGCAAACGGACAGTCGAAGCTTTCTTT. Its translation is CASSKRTVEAFF.

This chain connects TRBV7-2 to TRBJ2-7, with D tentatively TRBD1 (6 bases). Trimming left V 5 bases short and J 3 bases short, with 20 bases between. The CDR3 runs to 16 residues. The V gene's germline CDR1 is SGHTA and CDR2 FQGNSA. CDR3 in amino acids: CASSLGSGTRRYEQYF. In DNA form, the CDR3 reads TGTGCCAGCAGCCTCGGGTCGGGGACACGGCGCTACGAGCAGTACTTC.

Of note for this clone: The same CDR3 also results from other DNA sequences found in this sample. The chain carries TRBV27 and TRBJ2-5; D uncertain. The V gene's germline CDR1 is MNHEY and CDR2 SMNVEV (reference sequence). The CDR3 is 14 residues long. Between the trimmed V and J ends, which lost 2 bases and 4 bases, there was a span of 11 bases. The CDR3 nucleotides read TGTGCCAGCAGTTTAGTAGGATCGGGAGAGACCCAGTACTTC. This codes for CASSLVGSGETQYF.

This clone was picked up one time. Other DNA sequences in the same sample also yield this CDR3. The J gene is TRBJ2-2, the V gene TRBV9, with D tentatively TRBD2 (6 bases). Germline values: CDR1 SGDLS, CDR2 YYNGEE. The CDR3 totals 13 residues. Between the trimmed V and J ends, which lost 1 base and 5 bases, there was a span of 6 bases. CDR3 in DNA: TGTGCCAGCAGCGTAAGCGGGACCGGGGAGCTGTTTTTT. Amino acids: CASSVSGTGELFF.